The clone carrying this TCR beta chain was counted a few times. The antigen remains unidentified. This record belongs to a study of CD8 T cells in ankylosing spondylitis. Study results and caveats: Disease-associated clones were reportedly significantly overrepresented in matched ankylosing spondylitis synovial fluid.

TCRdb called the 5' RACE reads again in MiXCR, with one record for every CDR3 protein. The repertoire holds 120,000 to 150,000 distinct CDR3 sequences, with approximately 8.4% as singletons. The CDR3 consists of 14 residues. Trimming took 5 bases from V and 5 from J, leaving 13 bases between them. This receptor was taken from a male donor with ankylosing spondylitis. Sequencing was carried out using synovial fluid, either unsorted or a sorted T cell fraction (not recorded which). The chain combines TRBV12-3 or TRBV12-4 with TRBJ2-1; D might be TRBD1 (6 bases). DNA for the CDR3: TGTGCCAGCAGTCCGGACAGTTCCGACAATGAGCAGTTCTTC. Translated, it gives CASSPDSSDNEQFF.